These 27 T cell receptor beta chains came from one sample sequenced in a study of read filtering for tumor transcriptome and immune sequencing. The library was built from roughly 400 ng RNA with molecular barcoded adaptors for alpha/delta and beta/gamma chains. Via MiXCR, TCRdb re-called the reads, giving one row per CDR3 protein. The sample shows over 80,000 distinct CDR3 sequences, approximately 13% of them seen only once. Sequencing used a population of CD138-negative cells sorted from bone marrow. The receptors come from a donor at least 40 years old with multiple myeloma.

This clonotype was seen many times. The chain is built from TRBV2 and TRBJ2-1; D remains ambiguous. CDR3 length equals 13 residues. Trimming took 6 bases from V and 2 from J, leaving 8 bases between them. Germline-derived CDR1 and CDR2 are SNHLY and FYNNEI. CDR3 amino acids: CASRGSAYNEQFF. CDR3 DNA sequence: TGTGCCAGCAGGGGGTCAGCCTACAATGAGCAGTTCTTC.

This clonotype was seen at least ten times. This chain uses TRBV12-3 or TRBV12-4 with TRBJ2-2; 10 bases match TRBD2. The CDR3 is 17 residues long. After removal of 6 bases from V and 1 base from J, the junction contained 8 bases not matched to a gene. CDR3 residues: CASSQTRTSGNTGELFF. As DNA, the CDR3 is TGTGCCAGCAGCCAAACTAGGACTAGCGGGAACACCGGGGAGCTGTTTTTT.

This clonotype has ten or more counts. The CDR3 reads CASSLAQGTGELFF. For the CDR3, the DNA is TGCGCCAGCAGCTTGGCCCAGGGCACCGGGGAGCTGTTTTTT. The rearrangement links TRBV5-1 to TRBJ2-2; weak D call: TRBD1 (5 bases). CDR3 length: 14 residues. Germline V gene sequence: CDR1 SGHRS, CDR2 YFSETQ. Trimming removed 0 bases from V and 4 bases from J, with 7 bases in between.

The chain couples TRBV20-1 to TRBJ2-2; D gene ambiguous. V lost 3 bases to trimming and J lost 1 base, with 9 bases between them. This CDR3 is 14 amino acids long. In germline, CDR1 is DFQATT, CDR2 SNEGSKA (reference sequence). The CDR3 DNA reads as TGCAGTGCTAGGACAACCTGGAACACCGGGGAGCTGTTTTTT. Translation gives CSARTTWNTGELFF.

This clonotype was seen repeatedly, ten times or more. The chain combines TRBV20-1 with TRBJ2-7, with D perhaps being TRBD1 or TRBD2 (5 bases each). V was clipped by 0 bases and J by 5 bases, with 14 bases between them. This CDR3 comprises 14 residues. Germline V gives CDR1 DFQATT, CDR2 SNEGSKA (reference sequence). The CDR3 DNA reads TGCAGTGCTAGAGATGCGAGACGAGGGGACGAGCAGTACTTC. It is translated as CSARDARRGDEQYF.

The rearrangement joins TRBV7-2 to TRBJ1-5; D may be TRBD1 (5 bases). The germline V and J ends were trimmed by 4 bases and 2 bases, with 12 bases remaining between them. CDR1 is SGHTA, CDR2 FQGNSA, per germline. This CDR3 spans 15 amino acids. The CDR3 spells CASSSRGWGNQPQHF. The CDR3 bases are TGTGCCAGCAGCTCAAGGGGTTGGGGCAATCAGCCCCAGCATTTT.

This clonotype was counted many times. The chain uses TRBV29-1 and TRBJ2-2, with D maybe TRBD2 (5 bases). The CDR3 is made up of 13 amino acids. Between the trimmed V and J ends, which lost 3 bases and 0 bases, there was a span of 5 bases. Germline V gives CDR1 SQVTM, CDR2 ANQGSEA. The DNA for the CDR3 is TGCAGCGTTGATAGCGCGAACACCGGGGAGCTGTTTTTT. Amino acid sequence: CSVDSANTGELFF.

This sequence joins TRBV7-2 and TRBJ2-2, with D perhaps assigned TRBD1 or TRBD2 (6 bases each). Between the trimmed V and J ends, which lost 5 bases and 2 bases, there was a span of 12 bases. Germline loops: CDR1 SGHTA, CDR2 FQGNSA. This CDR3 has 15 amino acids. The CDR3 here is CASSPGGGNTGELFF. The CDR3 region has the DNA TGTGCCAGCAGCCCCGGGGGCGGTAACACCGGGGAGCTGTTTTTT.

The sample holds many counts of this clonotype. The chain is built from TRBV4-2 and TRBJ2-5; a possible D gene is TRBD1 (6 bases). The germline V gene has CDR1 LGHNA and CDR2 YNFKEQ. This CDR3 has 15 amino acids. The V end lost 3 bases, the J end lost 5 bases, and 16 bases lay between the germline ends. CDR3 bases: TGTGCCAGCAGCCAGGCGGCCACTCAGGGGGAGACCCAGTACTTC. Its protein product is CASSQAATQGETQYF.

In its sample, this clonotype was seen a few times. J is TRBJ2-7 and V is TRBV5-6, with D perhaps TRBD2 (6 bases). V lost 4 bases to trimming and J lost 2 bases, with 13 bases between them. Germline V gene data show CDR1 as SGHDT and CDR2 as YYEEEE. The CDR3 loop spans 14 amino acids. The CDR3 sequence is CASSPAGPPYEQYF. The CDR3 coding sequence is TGTGCCAGCAGCCCTGCGGGACCCCCCTACGAGCAGTACTTC.

This clonotype was counted many times. The chain combines TRBV12-3 or TRBV12-4 with TRBJ1-2, with TRBD1 matching over 7 bases. The CDR3 extends over 16 amino acids. Germline trimming cut 1 base from V and 4 bases from J; bases unmatched to any gene: 9. CDR3 sequence: CASSLGIRGGGYGYTF. Written as DNA, the CDR3 is TGTGCCAGCAGTTTAGGTATAAGAGGGGGCGGCTATGGCTACACCTTC.

Ten or more counts support this clonotype. The chain joins TRBV4-1 to TRBJ2-3; D is possibly TRBD2 (7 bases). The CDR3 covers 16 residues. The germline CDR1 and CDR2 sequences are MGHRA and YSYEKL. V lost 0 bases, J lost 2 bases, and 12 bases lay in between. This CDR3 reads CASSQDRAGATDTQYF. Here the CDR3 DNA reads TGCGCCAGCAGCCAAGACAGGGCGGGGGCCACAGATACGCAGTATTTT.

This clonotype was observed at least ten times. This rearrangement joins TRBV9 to TRBJ2-1; D gene unclear. The length of the CDR3 is 13 residues. V lost 0 bases and J lost 6, with 7 bases in between. In germline, CDR1 is SGDLS, CDR2 YYNGEE. CDR3 nucleotide sequence: TGTGCCAGCAGCGTAGATATCACCAATGAGCAGTTCTTC. Encoded protein: CASSVDITNEQFF.

In this sample, this clonotype turned up many times. The V and J genes are TRBV20-1 and TRBJ2-1; 9 bases are shared with TRBD2. CDR3 length equals 14 residues. Germline CDR1 and CDR2: DFQATT and SNEGSKA (reference sequence). V shed 2 bases and J 5 bases; nucleotides not matched to a gene: 4. CDR3 DNA: TGCAGTGCTAGACTAGCGGGGTACAACAATGAGCAGTTCTTC. Amino acids: CSARLAGYNNEQFF.

This clonotype came up many times. The chain combines TRBV6-6 with TRBJ2-7; 7 bases agree with TRBD1. The junction had 8 bases not matched to a gene; V was cut back by 6 bases and J by 6 bases. CDR1 and CDR2 from the germline V gene are MNHNY and SVGAGI (reference sequence). This CDR3 has 13 residues. Written as DNA, the CDR3 is TGTGCCAGCAGCACGACAGGGATTGGCGAGCAGTACTTC. Translating gives CASSTTGIGEQYF.

This clonotype was seen at least ten times. The genes are TRBV28 and TRBJ2-7, with D hard to call. Germline loops: CDR1 MDHEN, CDR2 SYDVKM. The length of the CDR3 is 12 residues. The germline V and J ends were trimmed by 4 bases and 0 bases, with 4 bases remaining between them. The CDR3: CASSSGSYEQYF. The CDR3 DNA reads as TGTGCCAGCAGTTCCGGCTCCTACGAGCAGTACTTC.

This clonotype appeared many times. The V call is TRBV28, the J call TRBJ2-2, with 10 nucleotides matching TRBD2. Germline V lookup: CDR1 MDHEN, CDR2 SYDVKM. This CDR3 region has 18 residues. Trimming cost V 3 bases and J 2 bases; bases outside gene matches: 9. CDR3 sequence (DNA): TGTGCCAGCAGTTTGGGGAAGCGGGAGGGCCCCAACACCGGGGAGCTGTTTTTT. This translates into CASSLGKREGPNTGELFF.

This clonotype was counted only a few times. V usage is TRBV18 and J usage is TRBJ2-1; the match to TRBD2 covers 9 bases. Germline-derived CDR1 and CDR2 are KGHSH and LQKENI. The CDR3 covers 19 residues. With 2 bases clipped from V and 6 bases from J, the junction kept 17 bases outside the gene matches. As DNA, the CDR3 is TGTGCCAGCTCACCAGTCCGGGGGCGGCGCGGGAGGGAACCCAATGAGCAGTTCTTC. This codes for CASSPVRGRRGREPNEQFF.

This clonotype has a count of ten or more. The V gene is TRBV11-3, the J gene TRBJ1-2; D might be TRBD1 (5 bases). This CDR3 region has 15 residues. V shed 3 bases and J shed 7 bases, with 18 bases lying between them. CDR1 SGHNT and CDR2 YENEEA come from the germline V gene. CDR3 nucleotide sequence: TGTGCCAGCAGCTTTCTGACAGACCAACTTGGTGGCTACACCTTC. Amino acid sequence: CASSFLTDQLGGYTF.

Ten or more counts support this clonotype. This rearrangement joins TRBV7-9 to TRBJ2-3, with TRBD2 as a possible D gene (6 bases). The CDR3 length is 16 residues. Germline loops: CDR1 SEHNR, CDR2 FQNEAQ (reference sequence). V was cut by 2 bases and J by 2 bases, with 14 bases left in between. CDR3 DNA sequence: TGTGCCAGCAGCTTATTGCGAGGCGGGGTCACAGATACGCAGTATTTT. Protein sequence: CASSLLRGGVTDTQYF.

The table lists this clonotype with many counts. V is TRBV10-3 and J is TRBJ2-5, with D possibly TRBD1 on 6 matching bases. V lost 2 bases, J lost 2 bases, and 12 bases lay in between. This CDR3 spans 15 amino acids. The germline gives CDR1 ENHRY, CDR2 SYGVKD. CDR3 nucleotides: TGTGCCATCAGTGAGCCGGGACAAGGACAAGAGACCCAGTACTTC. Encoded protein: CAISEPGQGQETQYF.

This clonotype occurred many times. The chain has TRBV29-1 and TRBJ1-1; D is unresolved. CDR1 and CDR2 (germline): SQVTM, ANQGSEA. Deletions cut 4 bases from V and 4 bases from J, with 16 bases between. CDR3 length: 14 amino acids. CDR3 in amino acids: CSVVFRVEGTEAFF. For the CDR3, the DNA is TGCAGCGTTGTCTTTAGGGTCGAGGGCACTGAAGCTTTCTTT.

This clonotype was picked up many times. The genes are TRBV2 and TRBJ2-1; 10 bases agree with TRBD2. The CDR3 consists of 12 residues. Trimming removed 8 bases from V and 10 bases from J; junction bases left unmatched: 5. CDR1 and CDR2 from the germline V gene are SNHLY and FYNNEI. CDR3 loop: CASRGLALEQFF. CDR3 sequence (DNA): TGTGCCAGCCGGGGACTAGCGTTAGAGCAGTTCTTC.

In this sample, this clonotype turned up many times. The V gene is TRBV20-1, the J gene TRBJ1-6; TRBD1 matches at 9 bases. V trimming: 8 bases; J trimming: 8 bases; junction bases outside the gene matches: 7. The CDR3 contains 13 residues. The germline V gene has CDR1 DFQATT and CDR2 SNEGSKA (reference sequence). The CDR3, as DNA: TGCAGTTCACCACAGGGGGCTTATTCACCCCTCCACTTT. This sequence encodes CSSPQGAYSPLHF.

This clonotype was seen ten or more times. The chain carries TRBV20-1 and TRBJ2-1; D unclear. CDR1 and CDR2 from the germline V gene are DFQATT and SNEGSKA (reference sequence). The length of the CDR3 is 11 residues. V lost 3 bases, J lost 9 bases, and 9 bases lay in between. The CDR3 DNA reads TGCAGTGCTAGTCTCCCTCTTGAGCAGTTCTTC. This translates into CSASLPLEQFF.

Ten or more counts support this clonotype. V usage is TRBV19 and J usage is TRBJ2-5; 9 positions match TRBD1. The CDR3 spans 14 residues. CDR1 LNHDA and CDR2 SQIVND come from the germline V gene (reference sequence). The junction had 6 bases not matched to a gene; V was cut back by 3 bases and J by 7 bases. In nucleotides, the CDR3 is TGTGCCAGTAGTATGAACAGGGGGCTTGGGACCCAGTACTTC. Translation: CASSMNRGLGTQYF.

Ten or more counts support this clonotype. The chain is built from TRBV28 and TRBJ2-4; TRBD1 matches 11 bases. This CDR3 has 19 amino acids. From germline, CDR1 is MDHEN and CDR2 SYDVKM. V lost 1 base to trimming and J lost 4 bases; unmatched junction nucleotides: 12. In nucleotides, the CDR3 is TGTGCCAGCAGTTTATCAGGGGGTTGGACAGGGGGCCGTAAAAACATTCAGTACTTC. This encodes CASSLSGGWTGGRKNIQYF.